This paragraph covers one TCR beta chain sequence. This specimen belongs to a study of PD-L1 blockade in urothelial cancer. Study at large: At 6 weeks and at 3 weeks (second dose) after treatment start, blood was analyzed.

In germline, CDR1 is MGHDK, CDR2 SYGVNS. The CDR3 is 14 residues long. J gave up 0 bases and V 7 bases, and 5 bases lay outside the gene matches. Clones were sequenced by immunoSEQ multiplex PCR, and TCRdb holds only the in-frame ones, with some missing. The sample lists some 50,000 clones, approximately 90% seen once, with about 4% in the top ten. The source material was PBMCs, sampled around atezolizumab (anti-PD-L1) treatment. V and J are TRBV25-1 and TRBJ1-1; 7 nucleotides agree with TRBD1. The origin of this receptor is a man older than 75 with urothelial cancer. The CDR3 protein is CASKNQGVNTEAFF. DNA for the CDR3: TGTGCCAGCAAGAACCAGGGGGTGAACACTGAAGCTTTCTTT.